A single sample gave rise to the 4 T cell receptor beta chains below, sequenced in a study of cytomegalovirus exposure and HLA in healthy donors. The PCR was carried out with 60 Vbeta primers and 13 Jbeta primers. Generated by immunoSEQ multiplex PCR, the TCRdb table keeps only in-frame clones and is missing some. The data hold over 130,000 clones, with 70% to 85% observed a single time. Sequencing was performed on PBMCs. Source of these receptors: a male donor in good health and CMV-seronegative.

The rearrangement links TRBV27 to TRBJ2-1; 9 bases are a match to TRBD2. V was clipped by 1 base and J by 4 bases; unmatched bases: 5. CDR1 MNHEY and CDR2 SMNVEV come from the germline V gene (reference sequence). The CDR3 length is 16 residues. This CDR3 reads CASSLWLAGKYNEQFF. In nucleotides, the CDR3 is TGTGCCAGCAGTTTATGGCTAGCGGGAAAATACAATGAGCAGTTCTTC.

In nucleotides, the CDR3 is TGTGCCCTCAGGGGCGCCTCCTATGGCTACACCTTC. It codes for CALRGASYGYTF. The rearrangement links TRBV5-4 to TRBJ1-2; the D gene is possibly TRBD1 (6 bases). Germline CDR1 is SGHNT and CDR2 is YYREEE (reference sequence). This CDR3 comprises 12 residues. Between the trimmed V and J ends, which lost 10 bases and 4 bases, there was a span of 14 bases.

This chain connects TRBV7-9 to TRBJ2-7; 9 bases align to TRBD2. This CDR3 is built from 15 residues. With 3 bases clipped from V and 4 bases from J, the junction kept 7 bases outside the gene matches. Germline V gene sequence: CDR1 SEHNR, CDR2 FQNEAQ (reference sequence). This CDR3 reads CASSFAGGPSYEQYF. CDR3 in DNA: TGTGCCAGCAGCTTTGCGGGAGGGCCTAGTTACGAGCAGTACTTC.

The V gene is TRBV29-1, the J gene TRBJ2-5, with 9 bases fitting TRBD1. CDR1 is SQVTM and CDR2 is ANQGSEA in the germline V gene. Losses at the gene ends were 6 bases for V and 5 bases for J; bases not matched to a gene: 7. This CDR3 comprises 13 residues. CDR3 coding DNA: TGCAGCGTCTCACAGGGGGCGGGGGAGACCCAGTACTTC. This gives the protein CSVSQGAGETQYF.